This T cell receptor beta chain was sequenced in a study of cytomegalovirus exposure and HLA in healthy donors. The CDR3 consists of 15 residues. Germline V gives CDR1 SGHDT, CDR2 YYEEEE. V shed 4 bases, J shed 0 bases, and the junction held 5 bases outside the gene matches. PCR used 60 Vbeta primers and 13 Jbeta primers. Sequencing used immunoSEQ multiplex PCR; TCRdb keeps in-frame clones, though not all of them. This sample has over 150,000 clones, with 70% to 90% found just once. Sequences were obtained from PBMCs. This sequence joins TRBV5-6 and TRBJ1-1; TRBD1 agrees at 8 bases. This clonotype was sampled from a girl under 18 in good health and CMV-seropositive. The CDR3 region is CASSLRGLVNTEAFF. CDR3 sequence (DNA): TGTGCCAGCAGCCTCAGGGGGCTTGTGAACACTGAAGCTTTCTTT.